This T cell receptor (beta chain) was obtained from a study of cytomegalovirus exposure and HLA in healthy donors. Study results and limitations: Sequencing depth across donors, presence/absence analyses assumed, was roughly uniform.

Deletions cut 3 bases from V and 0 bases from J, with 8 bases between. Germline CDR1 reads SQVTM; CDR2 reads ANQGSEA. The CDR3 consists of 13 residues. Primers included in the PCR were 60 Vbeta and 13 Jbeta primers. The protocol was immunoSEQ multiplex PCR, while the TCRdb copy is restricted to in-frame clones and leaves out a portion. The sample holds 70,000 or so clones, around 91% seen once. A note on this clone: What it binds is unknown.

This TCR was recovered from a woman between 25 and 40 years old in good health and CMV-seropositive. Sequenced: PBMCs. The chain combines TRBV29-1 with TRBJ1-1; D is undetermined. The CDR3 sequence: CSVERQLNTEAFF. The CDR3 DNA reads TGCAGCGTTGAGAGGCAACTGAACACTGAAGCTTTCTTT.